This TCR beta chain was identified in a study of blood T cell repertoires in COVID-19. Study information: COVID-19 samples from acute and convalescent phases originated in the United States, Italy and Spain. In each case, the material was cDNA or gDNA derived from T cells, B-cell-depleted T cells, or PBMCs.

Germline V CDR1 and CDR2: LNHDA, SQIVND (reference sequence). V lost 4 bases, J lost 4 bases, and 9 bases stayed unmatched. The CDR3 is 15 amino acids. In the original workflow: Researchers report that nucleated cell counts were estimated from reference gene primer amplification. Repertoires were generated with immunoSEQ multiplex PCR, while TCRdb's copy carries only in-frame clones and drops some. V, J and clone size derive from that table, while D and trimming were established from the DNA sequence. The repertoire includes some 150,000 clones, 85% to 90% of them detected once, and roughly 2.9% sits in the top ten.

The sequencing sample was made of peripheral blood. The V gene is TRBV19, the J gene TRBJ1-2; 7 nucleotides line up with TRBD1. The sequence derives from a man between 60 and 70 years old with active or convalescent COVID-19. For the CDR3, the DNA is TGTGCCAGTAGTACCCCCGACAGGGTAATCTATGGCTACACCTTC. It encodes CASSTPDRVIYGYTF.